These 2 T cell receptor beta chains were all obtained from the same sample, sequenced in a study of control samples from healthy donors and cancer patients. Here immunoSEQ multiplex PCR was the method, and the copy in TCRdb shows in-frame clones only, minus some. The table records 200,000 to 250,000 clones, 85% to 95% of them present only once. Input material: blood. These receptor sequences come from a man aged 45-60 years in good health.

The chain carries TRBV28 and TRBJ1-1, with D possibly matching TRBD1 (5 bases). Trimming shortened V by 8 bases and J by 10 bases, and 5 bases separated the two germline ends. Germline CDR1 is MDHEN and CDR2 is SYDVKM. There are 8 residues in the CDR3. The CDR3 protein is CASGGAFF. In DNA, the CDR3 is TGTGCCAGCGGGGGAGCTTTCTTT.

This chain links TRBV24-1 with TRBJ2-5, with a tentative D call TRBD2 (6 bases). The germline gives CDR1 KGHDR, CDR2 SFDVKD. V dropped 3 bases and J dropped 4 bases, with 14 bases sitting between them. The CDR3 sequence is 15 residues long. CDR3 in DNA: TGTGCCACCAGTGATGGACGCGGGGCCGGAGAGACCCAGTACTTC. Residues: CATSDGRGAGETQYF.